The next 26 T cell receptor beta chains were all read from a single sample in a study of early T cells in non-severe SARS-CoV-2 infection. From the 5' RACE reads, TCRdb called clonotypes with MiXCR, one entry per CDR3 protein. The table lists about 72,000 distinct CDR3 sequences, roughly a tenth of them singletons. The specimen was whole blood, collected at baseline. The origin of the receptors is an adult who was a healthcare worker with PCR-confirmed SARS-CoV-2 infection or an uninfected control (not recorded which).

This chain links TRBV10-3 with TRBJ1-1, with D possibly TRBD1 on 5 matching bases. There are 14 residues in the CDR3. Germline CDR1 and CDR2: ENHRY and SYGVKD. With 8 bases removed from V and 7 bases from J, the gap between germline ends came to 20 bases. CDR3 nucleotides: TGTGCCATCGCCCCTGACAGCGACCTAGTTGAAGCTTTCTTT. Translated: CAIAPDSDLVEAFF.

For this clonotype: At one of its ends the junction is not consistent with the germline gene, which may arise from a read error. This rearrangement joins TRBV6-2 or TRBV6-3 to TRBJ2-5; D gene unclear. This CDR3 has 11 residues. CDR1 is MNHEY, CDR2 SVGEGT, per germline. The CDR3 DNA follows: TGTGCCACCAGTTACCAAGAGACCCAGTACTTC. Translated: CATSYQETQYF.

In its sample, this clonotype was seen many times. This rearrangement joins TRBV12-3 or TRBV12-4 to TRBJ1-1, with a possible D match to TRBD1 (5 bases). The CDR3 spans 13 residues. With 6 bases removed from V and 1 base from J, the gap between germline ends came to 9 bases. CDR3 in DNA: TGTGCCAGCAGCCTGGGGCCGAACACTGAAGCTTTCTTT. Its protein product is CASSLGPNTEAFF.

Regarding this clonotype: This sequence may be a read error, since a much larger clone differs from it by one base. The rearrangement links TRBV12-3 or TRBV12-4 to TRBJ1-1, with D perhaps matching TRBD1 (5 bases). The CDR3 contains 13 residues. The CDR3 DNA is TGTGCCAGCAGTTGGGACCGTGACACTGAAGCTTCCTTT. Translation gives CASSWDRDTEASF.

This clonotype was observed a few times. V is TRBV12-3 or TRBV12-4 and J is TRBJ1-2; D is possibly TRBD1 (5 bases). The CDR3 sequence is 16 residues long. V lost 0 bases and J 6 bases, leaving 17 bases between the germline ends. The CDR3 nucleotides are TGTGCCAGCAGTTTAGCGCCTTCAGGGAGGTTAAATGGCTACACCTTC. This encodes CASSLAPSGRLNGYTF.

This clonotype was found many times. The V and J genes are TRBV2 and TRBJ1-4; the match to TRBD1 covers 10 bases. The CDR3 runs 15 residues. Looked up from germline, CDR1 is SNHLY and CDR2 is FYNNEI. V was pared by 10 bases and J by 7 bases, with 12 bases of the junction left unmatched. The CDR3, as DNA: TGTGCCACCGTTCGACAGGGGGCCAGATCTGAAAAACTGTTTTTT. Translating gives CATVRQGARSEKLFF.

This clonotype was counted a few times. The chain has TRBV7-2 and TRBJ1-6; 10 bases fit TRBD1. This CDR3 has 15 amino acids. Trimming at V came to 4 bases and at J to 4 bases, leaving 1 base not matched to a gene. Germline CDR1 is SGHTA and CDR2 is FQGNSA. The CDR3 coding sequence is TGTGCCAGCAGCTGGGGACAGGGGTATAATTCACCCCTCCACTTT. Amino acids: CASSWGQGYNSPLHF.

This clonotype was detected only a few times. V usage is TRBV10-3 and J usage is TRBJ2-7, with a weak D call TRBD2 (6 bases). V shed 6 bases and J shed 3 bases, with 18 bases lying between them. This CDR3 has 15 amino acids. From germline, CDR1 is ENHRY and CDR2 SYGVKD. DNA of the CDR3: TGTGCCATCAGGGGAGGAGACCGAAAAGTCTACGAGCAGTACTTC. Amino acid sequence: CAIRGGDRKVYEQYF.

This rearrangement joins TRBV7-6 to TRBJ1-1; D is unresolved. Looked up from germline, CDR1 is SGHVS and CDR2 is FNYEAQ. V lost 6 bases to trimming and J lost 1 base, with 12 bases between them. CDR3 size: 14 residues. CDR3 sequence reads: CASSQWPANTEAFF. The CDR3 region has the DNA TGTGCCAGCAGTCAGTGGCCCGCGAACACTGAAGCTTTCTTT.

CDR3: CASSPRTGTGNPNYGYTF. The CDR3 DNA reads as TGTGCCAGCAGCCCTCGCACCGGGACAGGGAACCCAAACTATGGCTACACCTTC. The gene calls are TRBV4-2 and TRBJ1-2; 9 nucleotides line up with TRBD1. This CDR3 is built from 18 residues. The germline V gene has CDR1 LGHNA and CDR2 YNFKEQ. With 4 bases clipped from V and 2 bases from J, the junction kept 14 bases outside the gene matches.

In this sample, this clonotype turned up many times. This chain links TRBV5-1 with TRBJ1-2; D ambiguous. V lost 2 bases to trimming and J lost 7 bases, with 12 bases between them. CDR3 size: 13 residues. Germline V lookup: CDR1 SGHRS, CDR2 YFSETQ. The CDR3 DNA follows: TGCGCCAGCAGCTTTTTGGAGGGAAGTGGCTACACCTTC. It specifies CASSFLEGSGYTF.

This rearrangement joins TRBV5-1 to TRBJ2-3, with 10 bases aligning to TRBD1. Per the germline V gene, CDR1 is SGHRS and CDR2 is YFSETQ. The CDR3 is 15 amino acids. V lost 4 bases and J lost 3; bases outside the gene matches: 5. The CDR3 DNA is TGCGCCAGCAGCACACGACAGGGGGCAACAGATACGCAGTATTTT. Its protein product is CASSTRQGATDTQYF.

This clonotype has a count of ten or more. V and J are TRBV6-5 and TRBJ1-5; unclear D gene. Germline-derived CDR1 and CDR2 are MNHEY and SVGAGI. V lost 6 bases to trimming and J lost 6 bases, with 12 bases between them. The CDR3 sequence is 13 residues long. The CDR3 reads CASSRTEGQPQHF. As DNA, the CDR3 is TGTGCCAGCAGCCGAACTGAAGGTCAGCCCCAGCATTTT.

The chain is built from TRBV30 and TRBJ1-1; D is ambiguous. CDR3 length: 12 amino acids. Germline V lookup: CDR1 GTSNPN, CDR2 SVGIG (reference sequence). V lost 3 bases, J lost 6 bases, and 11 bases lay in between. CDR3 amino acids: CAWRASDPEAFF. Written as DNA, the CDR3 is TGTGCCTGGAGGGCTTCCGATCCTGAAGCTTTCTTT.

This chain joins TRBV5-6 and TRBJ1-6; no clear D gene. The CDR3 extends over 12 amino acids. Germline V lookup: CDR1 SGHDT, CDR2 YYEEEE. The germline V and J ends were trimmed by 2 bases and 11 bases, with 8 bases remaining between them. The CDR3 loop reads CASSFGRTPLHF. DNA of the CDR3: TGTGCCAGCAGCTTCGGAAGGACACCCCTCCACTTT.

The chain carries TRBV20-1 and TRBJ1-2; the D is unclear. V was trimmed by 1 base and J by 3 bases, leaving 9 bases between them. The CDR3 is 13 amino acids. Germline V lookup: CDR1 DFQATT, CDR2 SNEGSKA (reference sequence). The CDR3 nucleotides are TGCAGTGCTAGAGTTTTCGGAGACTATGGCTACACCTTC. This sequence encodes CSARVFGDYGYTF.

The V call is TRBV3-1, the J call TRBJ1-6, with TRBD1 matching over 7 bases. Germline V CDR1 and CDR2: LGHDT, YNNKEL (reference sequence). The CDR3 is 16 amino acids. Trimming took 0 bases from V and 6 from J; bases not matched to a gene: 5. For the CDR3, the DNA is TGTGCCAGCAGCCAAGAGTCCTCAGGGGGTAATTCACCCCTCCACTTT. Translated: CASSQESSGGNSPLHF.

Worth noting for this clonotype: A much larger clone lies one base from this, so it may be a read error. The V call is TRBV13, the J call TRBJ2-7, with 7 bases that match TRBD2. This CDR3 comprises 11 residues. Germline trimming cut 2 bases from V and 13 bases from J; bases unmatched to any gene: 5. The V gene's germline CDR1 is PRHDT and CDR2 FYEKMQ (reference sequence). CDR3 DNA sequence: TGTGCCAGCAGCTTAAACGGGGGGTCCTACTTC. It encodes CASSLNGGSYF.

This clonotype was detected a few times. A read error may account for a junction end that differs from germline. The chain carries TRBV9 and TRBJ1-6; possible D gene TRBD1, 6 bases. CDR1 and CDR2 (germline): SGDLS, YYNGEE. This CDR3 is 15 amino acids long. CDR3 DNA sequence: TGTGCCAGCAGCGTAGAGGACCAGGGGAATTCACCCCTCCATTTT. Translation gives CASSVEDQGNSPLHF.

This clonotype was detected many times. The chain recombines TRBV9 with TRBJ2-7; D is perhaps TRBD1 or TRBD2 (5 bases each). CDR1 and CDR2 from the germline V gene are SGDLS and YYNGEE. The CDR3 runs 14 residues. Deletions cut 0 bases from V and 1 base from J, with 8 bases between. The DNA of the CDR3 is TGTGCCAGCAGCGTAGACGGGGCATCCTACGAGCAGTACTTC. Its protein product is CASSVDGASYEQYF.

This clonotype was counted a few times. Written as DNA, the CDR3 is TGTGCCAGCAGCCCGGAATCAGGGGCGGCTAGATTTCGCACTGGAAACACCATATATTTT. It yields the protein CASSPESGAARFRTGNTIYF. The chain has TRBV9 and TRBJ1-3; TRBD1 is a possible D gene (6 bases). The CDR3 spans 20 residues. Looked up from germline, CDR1 is SGDLS and CDR2 is YYNGEE. Trimming removed 4 bases at V and 2 bases at J, with 28 bases between.

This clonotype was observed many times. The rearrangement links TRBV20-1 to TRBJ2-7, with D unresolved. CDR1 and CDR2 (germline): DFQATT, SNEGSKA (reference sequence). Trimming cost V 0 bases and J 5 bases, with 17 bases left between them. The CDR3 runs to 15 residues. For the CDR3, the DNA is TGCAGTGCTAGAGATGGTCGGGCCCTTAGGAACGAGCAGTACTTC. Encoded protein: CSARDGRALRNEQYF.

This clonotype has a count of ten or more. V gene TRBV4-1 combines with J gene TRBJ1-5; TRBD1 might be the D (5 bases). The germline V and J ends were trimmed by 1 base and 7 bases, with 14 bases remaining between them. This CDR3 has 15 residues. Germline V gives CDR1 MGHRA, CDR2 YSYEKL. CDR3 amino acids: CASSQVQQGGQPQHF. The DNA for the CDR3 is TGCGCCAGCAGCCAAGTTCAGCAGGGCGGGCAGCCCCAGCATTTT.

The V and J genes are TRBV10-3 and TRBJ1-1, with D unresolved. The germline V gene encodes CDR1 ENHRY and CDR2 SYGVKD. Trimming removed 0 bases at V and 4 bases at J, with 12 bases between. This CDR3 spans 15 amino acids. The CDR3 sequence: CAISESDQMGTEAFF. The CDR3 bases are TGTGCCATCAGTGAGTCGGATCAGATGGGCACTGAAGCTTTCTTT.

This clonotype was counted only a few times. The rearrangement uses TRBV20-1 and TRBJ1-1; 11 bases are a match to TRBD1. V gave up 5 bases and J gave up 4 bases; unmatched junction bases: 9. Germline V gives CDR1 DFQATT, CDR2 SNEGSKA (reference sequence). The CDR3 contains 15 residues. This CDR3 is CSASRTGGYGTEAFF. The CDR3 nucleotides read TGCAGTGCTTCCAGGACAGGGGGCTATGGCACTGAAGCTTTCTTT.

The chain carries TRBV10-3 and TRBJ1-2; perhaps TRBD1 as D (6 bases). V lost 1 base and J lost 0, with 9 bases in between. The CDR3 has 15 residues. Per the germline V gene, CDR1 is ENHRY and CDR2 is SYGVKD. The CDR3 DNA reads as TGTGCCATCAGTGAGTTCAAGGGGGCTAACTATGGCTACACCTTC. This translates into CAISEFKGANYGYTF.